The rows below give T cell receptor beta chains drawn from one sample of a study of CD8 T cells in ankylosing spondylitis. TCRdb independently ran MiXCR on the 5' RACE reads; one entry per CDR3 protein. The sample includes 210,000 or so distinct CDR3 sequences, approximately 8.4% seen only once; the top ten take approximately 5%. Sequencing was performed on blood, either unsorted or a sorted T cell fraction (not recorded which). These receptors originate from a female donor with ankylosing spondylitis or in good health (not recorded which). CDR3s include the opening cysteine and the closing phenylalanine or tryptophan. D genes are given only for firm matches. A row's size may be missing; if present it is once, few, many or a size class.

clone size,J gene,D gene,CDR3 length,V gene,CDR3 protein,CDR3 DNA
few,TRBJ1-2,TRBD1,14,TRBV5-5,CASSLTGTDFSYTF,TGTGCCAGCAGCTTAACCGGGACAGATTTTAGCTACACCTTC
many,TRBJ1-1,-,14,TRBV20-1,CSARGQHSNTEAFF,TGCAGTGCTAGGGGGCAGCACTCTAACACTGAAGCTTTCTTT
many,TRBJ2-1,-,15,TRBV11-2,CASSQNTQTTTKQFF,TGTGCCAGCAGCCAAAATACCCAGACTACCACGAAGCAGTTCTTC
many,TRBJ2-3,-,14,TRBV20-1,CSARGSGSTDTQYF,TGCAGTGCACGCGGGTCGGGAAGCACAGATACGCAGTATTTT
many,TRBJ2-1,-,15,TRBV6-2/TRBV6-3,CASSYDGGIYNEQFF,TGTGCCAGCAGTTACGACGGGGGCATATACAATGAGCAGTTCTTC
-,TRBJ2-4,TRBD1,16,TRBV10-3,CAISEPDRVGKNIQYF,TGTGCCATCAGTGAACCGGACAGGGTTGGCAAAAACATTCAGTACTTC
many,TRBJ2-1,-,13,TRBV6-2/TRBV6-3,CASSRSRGDEQFF,TGTGCCAGCAGTCGTAGTAGGGGCGATGAGCAGTTCTTC
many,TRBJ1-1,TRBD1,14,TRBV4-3,CASRPGQGSTEAFF,TGCGCCAGCAGGCCGGGACAGGGGTCCACTGAAGCTTTCTTT
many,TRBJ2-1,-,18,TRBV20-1,CSAGAWLSTQSSYNEQFF,TGCAGTGCTGGTGCGTGGCTCTCAACCCAGAGCTCCTACAATGAGCAGTTCTTC
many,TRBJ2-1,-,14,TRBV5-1,CASTRRGLSNEQFF,TGCGCCAGCACCCGCCGGGGTCTCTCCAATGAGCAGTTCTTC
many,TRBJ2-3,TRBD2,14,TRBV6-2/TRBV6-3,CASGLAELPDTQYF,TGTGCCAGCGGACTAGCAGAACTACCAGATACGCAGTATTTT